These 15 T cell receptor beta chains share one sample of origin, sequenced in a study of CD8+CD57+ T cells in acquired aplastic anemia. Profiles of TCR beta VDJ and CDR3 were generated from a genomic DNA template. TCRdb processed the reads anew with MiXCR; each CDR3 protein has one entry. The data show some 200,000 distinct CDR3 sequences, about 62% seen once. CD8+CD57+ cell expansion had been shown by flow cytometry in patients chosen for sequencing. The specimen was sorted CD4+, CD8+, or CD8+CD57+ T cells (not recorded which) from PBMCs. These receptors all stem from a human donor with aplastic anemia.

The rearrangement uses TRBV25-1 and TRBJ2-1; a weak D match, TRBD2 (5 bases). Germline values: CDR1 MGHDK, CDR2 SYGVNS. The germline V and J ends were trimmed by 2 bases and 1 base, with 18 bases remaining between them. The CDR3 is 18 amino acids. The chain's CDR3 is CASSEGFGRDPSYNEQFF. CDR3 coding DNA: TGTGCCAGCAGTGAAGGGTTTGGGAGAGATCCTTCCTACAATGAGCAGTTCTTC. The full variable domain, in which reference TRBV25-1 and TRBJ2-1 provide the parts outside the CDR3, is EADIYQTPRYLVIGTGKKITLECSQTMGHDKMYWYQQDPGMELHLIHYSYGVNSTEKGDLSSESTVSRIRTEHFPLTLESARPSHTSQYLCASSEGFGRDPSYNEQFFGPGTRLTVL.

This clonotype was recorded a few times. This chain joins TRBV7-3 and TRBJ2-1; 7 bases align to TRBD2. Germline trimming cut 1 base from V and 1 base from J; bases unmatched to any gene: 1. The CDR3 covers 15 residues. Germline CDR1 is SGHTA and CDR2 is FQGTGA. Written as DNA, the CDR3 is TGTGCCAGCAGCTTAATCGGGGGGTCCTACAATGAGCAGTTCTTC. It translates to CASSLIGGSYNEQFF.

V usage is TRBV7-9 and J usage is TRBJ2-1; 11 positions match TRBD2. This CDR3 has 19 residues. V lost 2 bases, J lost 0 bases, and 9 bases stayed unmatched. Germline CDR1 is SEHNR and CDR2 is FQNEAQ (reference sequence). The CDR3 reads CASSLPRDSGGASYNEQFF. Here the CDR3 DNA reads TGTGCCAGCAGCTTACCGCGGGATAGCGGGGGGGCCTCCTACAATGAGCAGTTCTTC.

The chain joins TRBV7-9 to TRBJ1-6; 9 bases line up with TRBD1. Unmatched junction bases numbered 12, after V lost 5 bases and J lost 10 bases. The CDR3 is 16 amino acids. The germline V gene encodes CDR1 SEHNR and CDR2 FQNEAQ (reference sequence). Written as DNA, the CDR3 is TGTGCCAGCAGCGACCCGGGACAGGGTCAAGACTCACCCCTCCACTTT. Its translation: CASSDPGQGQDSPLHF.

CDR3 sequence (DNA): TGTGCCACCAGTGATGCCAGGGTACCCTACGAGCAGTACTTC. This gives the protein CATSDARVPYEQYF. The chain recombines TRBV24-1 with TRBJ2-7, with D tentatively TRBD1 (5 bases). Per germline, CDR1 KGHDR and CDR2 SFDVKD. V was pared by 3 bases and J by 2 bases, with 10 bases between. The CDR3 length is 14 residues.

The chain links TRBV7-2 to TRBJ2-3; D gene ambiguous. The V gene lost 4 bases and the J gene lost 4 bases, with 9 bases spanning the gap. Germline V lookup: CDR1 SGHTA, CDR2 FQGNSA. This CDR3 is built from 13 residues. CDR3 sequence: CASSSPVADTQYF. The CDR3 nucleotides are TGTGCCAGCAGCTCCCCAGTGGCAGATACGCAGTATTTT.

The chain employs TRBV5-4 and TRBJ1-2; D is ambiguous. This CDR3 is built from 15 residues. From germline, CDR1 is SGHNT and CDR2 YYREEE (reference sequence). The V end was cut by 3 bases, the J end by 5 bases, with 17 bases between. The CDR3 is CASSSAAAWEYGYTF. As DNA, the CDR3 is TGTGCCAGCAGCTCCGCTGCCGCTTGGGAGTATGGCTACACCTTC.

This rearrangement joins TRBV20-1 to TRBJ2-1, with D possibly TRBD2 on 6 matching bases. CDR1 and CDR2 from the germline V gene are DFQATT and SNEGSKA (reference sequence). The CDR3 totals 15 residues. Trimming removed 0 bases at V and 3 bases at J, with 12 bases between. CDR3 in amino acids: CSARDLGSIYNEQFF. CDR3 nucleotide sequence: TGCAGTGCTAGAGATCTCGGGAGTATCTACAATGAGCAGTTCTTC.

This clonotype has a count of ten or more. A read error is possible here, since a much larger clone lies one base away. Here the CDR3 DNA reads TGTGCCAGCAGTGCCCAGGTACGAGGGACCCAGTACTTC. It translates to CASSAQVRGTQYF. The chain couples TRBV6-1 to TRBJ2-5, with unresolved D. CDR3 length: 13 residues. V was trimmed by 4 bases and J by 7 bases, leaving 13 bases between them. The germline V gene encodes CDR1 MNHNS and CDR2 SASEGT.

V and J are TRBV7-9 and TRBJ1-1; weak D call: TRBD1 (5 bases). This CDR3 is 14 amino acids long. Trimming removed 5 bases from V and 0 bases from J, with 10 bases in between. Germline values: CDR1 SEHNR, CDR2 FQNEAQ (reference sequence). DNA of the CDR3: TGTGCCAGCAGCCCCGACAGACTGAACACTGAAGCTTTCTTT. Translating it yields CASSPDRLNTEAFF.

This clonotype was observed a handful of times. The conserved closing phenylalanine or tryptophan is absent in this CDR3, likely reflecting a read error. This chain uses TRBV7-2 with TRBJ2-7, with TRBD2 matching 10 bases. Trimming took 8 bases from V and 0 from J; bases not matched to a gene: 7. This CDR3 region has 15 residues. Germline V gene data show CDR1 as SGHTA and CDR2 as FQGNSA. CDR3 nucleotide sequence: TGTGCCAGCGTCCCTAGCGGGAGTTACTCCTACGAGCAGTACTCC. Encoded protein: CASVPSGSYSYEQYS.

The chain links TRBV7-2 to TRBJ1-1; D possibly corresponds to TRBD1 (5 bases). Trimming left V 4 bases short and J 0 bases short, with 12 bases between. Per the germline V gene, CDR1 is SGHTA and CDR2 is FQGNSA. The CDR3 has 15 amino acids. CDR3 in DNA: TGTGCCAGCAGCTCTCGACAGCCTATGAACACTGAAGCTTTCTTT. This gives the protein CASSSRQPMNTEAFF.

Only a few counts were recorded for this clonotype. This chain joins TRBV12-3 or TRBV12-4 and TRBJ1-1; 8 nucleotides agree with TRBD1. J gave up 3 bases and V 5 bases, and 5 bases lay outside the gene matches. CDR3 length: 14 residues. The CDR3 bases are TGTGCCAGCAGTCAGGGGGCCGGGGACACTGAAGCTTTCTTT. Translation: CASSQGAGDTEAFF.

The rearrangement links TRBV24-1 to TRBJ2-5, with 10 bases aligning to TRBD2. CDR3 size: 15 residues. Looked up from germline, CDR1 is KGHDR and CDR2 is SFDVKD. V shed 2 bases and J 4 bases; nucleotides not matched to a gene: 3. For the CDR3, the DNA is TGTGCCACCAGTGATTCCAGGACTAGCGGAGAGACCCAGTACTTC. It encodes CATSDSRTSGETQYF.

With respect to this clonotype: The junction and the germline gene differ at one end; a read error may be behind it. The rearrangement links TRBV7-8 to TRBJ1-5; no clear D gene. Germline V gene lookup returns CDR1 SGHVS and CDR2 FQNEAQ. The CDR3 loop spans 15 amino acids. Here the CDR3 reads CASSLVQDSDQPQHF. DNA of the CDR3: TGTGCCAGCAGCTTAGTTCAGGATAGCGATCAGCCCCAGCATTTT. Supplemented by reference TRBV7-8 and TRBJ1-5, the full variable domain reads GAGVSQSPRYKVAKRGQDVALRCDPISGHVSLFWYQQALGQGPEFLTYFQNEAQLDKSGLPSDRFFAERPEGSVSTLKIQRTQQEDSAVYLCASSLVQDSDQPQHFGDGTRLSIL.